The TCR beta chain under discussion was sequenced for a study of vaccination and CD4 T cells after COVID-19. Treatment specified: roughly 10-day PBMC culture with coronavirus spike peptide pools or control peptides (ViraFEST assay). The Oncomine TCR Beta short-read assay was what sequenced the DNA obtained from cultured CD4+ T cells. TCRdb re-called the PCR reads through MiXCR, storing one row per CDR3 protein. Among some 13,000 distinct CDR3 sequences listed, under 75% were seen once. This clonotype was observed a few times. The target antigen is unknown. Germline assignment: CDR1 KGHSH and CDR2 LQKENI. Trimming at V came to 3 bases and at J to 5 bases, leaving 4 bases not matched to a gene. The CDR3 spans 15 residues.

The chain is built from TRBV18 and TRBJ1-2; the match to TRBD1 covers 12 bases. This receptor was identified in a human donor who had recovered from COVID-19. Sequencing was done on a sample of CD4+ T cells from blood, cultured in vitro. The DNA for the CDR3 is TGTGCCAGCTCACCTCTGGGACAGGGGGCTTATGGCTACACCTTC. This gives the protein CASSPLGQGAYGYTF.